This T cell receptor beta chain was documented in a study of T cell changes during pregnancy in multiple sclerosis. Measured with immunoSEQ multiplex PCR; TCRdb has only the in-frame clones, and not every one. The data show more than 35,000 clones, more than 75% seen once. Sequenced material: CD4+ T cells from peripheral blood mononuclear cells, taken in the first trimester of pregnancy. The TCR sequence derives from a female donor with multiple sclerosis, enrolled in a pregnancy study.

Written as DNA, the CDR3 is TGTGCCTGGAGTCCCGGGTCGGGGGGTGCTAATGAAAAACTGTTTTTT. This codes for CAWSPGSGGANEKLFF. The genes are TRBV30 and TRBJ1-4; a possible D gene is TRBD1 (5 bases). V shed 2 bases and J shed 3 bases, with 16 bases lying between them. The germline V gene encodes CDR1 GTSNPN and CDR2 SVGIG (reference sequence). This CDR3 has 16 residues.